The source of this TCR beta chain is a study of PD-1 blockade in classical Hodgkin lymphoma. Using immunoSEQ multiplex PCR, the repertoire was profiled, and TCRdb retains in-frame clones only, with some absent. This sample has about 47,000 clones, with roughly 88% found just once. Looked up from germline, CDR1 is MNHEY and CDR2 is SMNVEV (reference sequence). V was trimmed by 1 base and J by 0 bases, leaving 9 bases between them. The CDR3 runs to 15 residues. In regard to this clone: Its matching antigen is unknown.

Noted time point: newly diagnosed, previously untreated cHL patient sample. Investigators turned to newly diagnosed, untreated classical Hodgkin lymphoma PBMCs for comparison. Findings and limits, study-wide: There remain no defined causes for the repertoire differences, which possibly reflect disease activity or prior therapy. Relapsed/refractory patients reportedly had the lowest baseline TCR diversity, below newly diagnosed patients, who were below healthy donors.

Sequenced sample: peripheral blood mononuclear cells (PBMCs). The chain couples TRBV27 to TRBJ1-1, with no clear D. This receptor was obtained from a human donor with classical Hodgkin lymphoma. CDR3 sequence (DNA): TGTGCCAGCAGTTTATTAGACGGATTGAACACTGAAGCTTTCTTT. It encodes CASSLLDGLNTEAFF.